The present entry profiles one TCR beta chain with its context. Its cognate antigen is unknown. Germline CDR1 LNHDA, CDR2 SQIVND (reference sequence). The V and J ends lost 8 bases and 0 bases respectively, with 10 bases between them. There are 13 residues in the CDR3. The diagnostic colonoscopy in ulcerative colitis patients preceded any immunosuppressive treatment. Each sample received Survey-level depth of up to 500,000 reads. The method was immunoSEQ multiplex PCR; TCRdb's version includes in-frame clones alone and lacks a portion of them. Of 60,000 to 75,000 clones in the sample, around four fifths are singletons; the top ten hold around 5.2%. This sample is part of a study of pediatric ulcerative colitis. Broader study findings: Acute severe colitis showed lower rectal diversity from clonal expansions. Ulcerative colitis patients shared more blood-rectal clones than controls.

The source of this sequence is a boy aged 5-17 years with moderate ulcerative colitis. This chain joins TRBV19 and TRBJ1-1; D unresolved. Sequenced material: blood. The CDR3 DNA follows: TGTGCCAGTTCCGAGGTAGTGAACACTGAAGCTTTCTTT. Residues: CASSEVVNTEAFF.